The 9 T cell receptor beta chains below come from one sample, sequenced in a study of T cells in Graves' hyperthyroidism and ophthalmopathy. The TCR beta CDR3 regions underwent amplification using RNA transcripts as the source. With the HTBI primer set, the TCR CDR3 went through a first round of RT-PCR. One entry per CDR3 protein, called by TCRdb with MiXCR from the multiplex PCR reads. The data hold around 570,000 distinct CDR3 sequences, with around 20% observed a single time. Input material: blood. These receptors originate from a man in his forties with Graves' ophthalmopathy.

This clonotype showed up just a few times. J is TRBJ2-5 and V is TRBV10-3, with TRBD1 matching 10 bases. The CDR3 is 15 amino acids. With 4 bases clipped from V and 4 bases from J, the junction kept 6 bases outside the gene matches. CDR1 ENHRY and CDR2 SYGVKD come from the germline V gene. For the CDR3, the DNA is TGTGCCATCAGTGCTACTGGACAGGGGGTAGAGACCCAGTACTTC. Protein: CAISATGQGVETQYF.

The gene calls are TRBV27 and TRBJ2-3; TRBD2 matches 11 bases. Looked up from germline, CDR1 is MNHEY and CDR2 is SMNVEV (reference sequence). The CDR3 has 16 amino acids. Trimming at V came to 4 bases and at J to 6 bases, leaving 9 bases not matched to a gene. The CDR3 protein is CASSYRGLAAKDTQYF. The DNA for the CDR3 is TGTGCCAGCAGTTACCGGGGACTAGCGGCCAAGGATACGCAGTATTTT.

This clonotype was recorded many times. The J gene is TRBJ1-2, the V gene TRBV29-1, with D maybe TRBD1 (5 bases). The germline gives CDR1 SQVTM, CDR2 ANQGSEA. Deletions cut 6 bases from V and 6 bases from J, with 14 bases between. The CDR3 spans 12 residues. CDR3 sequence reads: CSVLTRGDGYTF. CDR3 coding DNA: TGCAGCGTCCTGACGAGGGGCGATGGCTACACCTTC. The whole variable domain, remainder taken from reference TRBV29-1 and TRBJ1-2, is SAVISQKPSRDICQRGTSLTIQCQVDSQVTMMFWYRQQPGQSLTLIATANQGSEATYESGFVIDKFPISRPNLTFSTLTVSNMSPEDSSIYLCSVLTRGDGYTFGSGTRLTVV.

V and J are TRBV30 and TRBJ2-5; D assignment may be TRBD1 or TRBD2 (6 bases each). V was shortened by 4 bases and J by 5 bases, with 17 bases between the two germline ends. From germline, CDR1 is GTSNPN and CDR2 SVGIG (reference sequence). This CDR3 is 14 amino acids long. CDR3 residues: CAWTRGGQGETQYF. The DNA of the CDR3 is TGTGCCTGGACTAGAGGGGGGCAGGGGGAGACCCAGTACTTC.

The genes are TRBV12-3 or TRBV12-4 and TRBJ2-1; D might be TRBD2 (5 bases). The CDR3 extends over 14 amino acids. Deletions cut 7 bases from V and 1 base from J, with 11 bases between. CDR3 bases: TGTGCCAGCAATCAACTAGAGTCCTACAATGAGCAGTTCTTC. It specifies CASNQLESYNEQFF.

The CDR3 region has the DNA TGTGCCAGCATTAGGGGGTCCCCCTACAATGAGCAGTTCTTC. Encoded protein: CASIRGSPYNEQFF. The V gene is TRBV6-9, the J gene TRBJ2-1; a possible D gene is TRBD1 (6 bases). This CDR3 contains 14 residues. V was cut by 7 bases and J by 2 bases, with 12 bases left in between. Germline assignment: CDR1 MNHGY and CDR2 SVAAGI.

This clonotype was counted many times. This chain connects TRBV20-1 to TRBJ2-7; D gene unclear. The CDR3 extends over 14 amino acids. Germline V lookup: CDR1 DFQATT, CDR2 SNEGSKA (reference sequence). Trimming pared 6 bases from V and 0 bases from J, leaving 15 bases between. Here the CDR3 DNA reads TGCAGTGCCAAATGGGCCCTTAGCTCCTACGAGCAGTACTTC. Translated: CSAKWALSSYEQYF.

This clonotype was counted ten times or more. The chain employs TRBV18 and TRBJ2-7; 7 positions match TRBD1. V shed 4 bases and J 6 bases; nucleotides not matched to a gene: 6. Germline CDR1 is KGHSH and CDR2 is LQKENI. CDR3 size: 13 residues. CDR3 protein: CASSLGQLSEQYF. The CDR3, as DNA: TGTGCCAGCTCACTGGGACAGTTGTCCGAGCAGTACTTC.

This clonotype was counted many times. The rearrangement links TRBV18 to TRBJ1-1, with TRBD1 as a possible D gene (6 bases). The CDR3 runs 18 residues. The germline V gene encodes CDR1 KGHSH and CDR2 LQKENI. Trimming left V 0 bases short and J 0 bases short, with 17 bases between. The CDR3 here is CASSPPFRRGDMNTEAFF. CDR3 DNA: TGTGCCAGCTCACCACCCTTTCGTCGAGGGGACATGAACACTGAAGCTTTCTTT.